A single sample gave rise to the 16 T cell receptor beta chains below, sequenced in a study of regulatory and conventional T cells in RAG deficiency (dated by TCRdb to 2016 to 2017). Conventional CD4+ T cells were purified from blood as CD25-low CD127-high cells before genomic DNA extraction. Library preparation was by the immunoSEQ multiplex PCR assay. TCRdb re-hosts the immuneACCESS table, in-frame sequences only. Its copies lack some clones; in the studies checked, an unresolved V gene accounts for under half of them, and the cause for the rest is not known. This sample gives some 31,000 clones in total; 90% to 95% of them show up just once. Under 0.2% of the sample is in the top ten clones. The data also belong to a second study, concerning regulatory T cells. That second report states: In the multiplex PCR, 52 forward TRBV primers and 13 reverse TRBJ primers were used, and assay-based and computational corrections were applied for amplification bias.

Sequenced sample: CD25- CD4+ T cells sorted from blood. The receptors originated from a human donor in good health.

The chain employs TRBV11-2 and TRBJ2-2; the D gene is possibly TRBD2 (5 bases). CDR1 and CDR2 from the germline V gene are SGHAT and FQNNGV. This CDR3 comprises 13 residues. V lost 4 bases to trimming and J lost 6 bases, with 9 bases between them. The CDR3 bases are TGTGCCAGCAGCTCGGGGATTGCCGGGGAGCTGTTTTTT. It encodes CASSSGIAGELFF.

This chain joins TRBV28 and TRBJ1-6, with TRBD1 identical over 7 bases. This CDR3 has 19 residues. The germline CDR1 and CDR2 sequences are MDHEN and SYDVKM. Losses at the gene ends were 5 bases for V and 8 bases for J; bases not matched to a gene: 21. The CDR3 coding sequence is TGTGCCAGCAGTCCAAACCCATCGAGGGGGCGTTGGGCCCATTCACCCCTCCACTTT. It codes for CASSPNPSRGRWAHSPLHF.

The chain combines TRBV5-8 with TRBJ1-4; TRBD1 might be the D (5 bases). The germline gives CDR1 SGHTS, CDR2 YDEGEE. V lost 0 bases, J lost 0 bases, and 9 bases lay in between. This CDR3 spans 16 amino acids. CDR3 loop: CASSLGQLATNEKLFF. CDR3 in DNA: TGTGCCAGCAGCTTGGGACAGCTTGCAACTAATGAAAAACTGTTTTTT.

The rearrangement links TRBV19 to TRBJ1-5, with D maybe TRBD1 (6 bases). Germline V lookup: CDR1 LNHDA, CDR2 SQIVND (reference sequence). Deletions cut 3 bases from V and 1 base from J, with 7 bases between. The CDR3 loop spans 14 amino acids. The CDR3 protein is CASSIQGSNQPQHF. The CDR3 region has the DNA TGTGCCAGTAGTATTCAGGGGAGCAATCAGCCCCAGCATTTT.

The V call is TRBV5-1, the J call TRBJ2-7; no reliable D call. CDR1 and CDR2 (germline): SGHRS, YFSETQ. The CDR3 is 13 residues long. V was clipped by 0 bases and J by 6 bases, with 10 bases between them. This CDR3 reads CASSLAVGSEQYF. DNA of the CDR3: TGCGCCAGCAGCTTGGCCGTCGGTTCCGAGCAGTACTTC.

The J gene is TRBJ1-6, the V gene TRBV27, with TRBD1 matching 9 bases. V lost 3 bases and J lost 9; bases outside the gene matches: 6. The CDR3 covers 15 residues. CDR1 MNHEY and CDR2 SMNVEV come from the germline V gene (reference sequence). The CDR3 DNA sequence: TGTGCCAGCAGTTTCAGCGACAGGGGGGGTTCACCCCTCCACTTT. Protein sequence: CASSFSDRGGSPLHF.

The V gene is TRBV5-6, the J gene TRBJ2-1; 11 bases are shared with TRBD2. The CDR3 sequence is 18 residues long. Germline loops: CDR1 SGHDT, CDR2 YYEEEE. V lost 0 bases to trimming and J lost 7 bases; unmatched junction nucleotides: 12. This CDR3 reads CASSLAGIAGGLGNEQFF. The CDR3 DNA reads TGTGCCAGCAGCTTGGCGGGGATAGCGGGGGGGCTGGGGAATGAGCAGTTCTTC.

This chain uses TRBV2 with TRBJ2-5; weak D call: TRBD1 (6 bases). Germline CDR1 is SNHLY and CDR2 is FYNNEI. CDR3 length equals 19 residues. V shed 0 bases and J shed 0 bases, with 20 bases lying between them. CDR3 amino acids: CASSEAGNRDTQYQETQYF. The CDR3, as DNA: TGTGCCAGCAGTGAAGCGGGAAACCGGGACACACAGTACCAAGAGACCCAGTACTTC.

The J gene is TRBJ1-2, the V gene TRBV11-1; 9 nucleotides align to TRBD1. CDR3 length: 14 amino acids. V lost 4 bases and J lost 7; bases outside the gene matches: 7. The germline gives CDR1 SGHAT, CDR2 FQDESV (reference sequence). The DNA for the CDR3 is TGTGCCAGCAGCTCGAGAACAGGGGGCGCTGGCTACACCTTC. It codes for CASSSRTGGAGYTF.

V usage is TRBV7-9 and J usage is TRBJ2-5; a weak D match, TRBD1 (6 bases). The CDR3 extends over 14 amino acids. V was trimmed by 0 bases and J by 5 bases, leaving 10 bases between them. Germline CDR1 reads SEHNR; CDR2 reads FQNEAQ (reference sequence). DNA for the CDR3: TGTGCCAGCAGCTTAGCTGGGGGCGCGGAGACCCAGTACTTC. It is translated as CASSLAGGAETQYF. Together with reference TRBV7-9 and TRBJ2-5, the CDR3 gives the full variable domain: DTGVSQNPRHKITKRGQNVTFRCDPISEHNRLYWYRQTLGQGPEFLTYFQNEAQLEKSRLLSDRFSAERPKGSFSTLEIQRTEQGDSAMYLCASSLAGGAETQYFGPGTRLLVL.

The chain combines TRBV11-3 with TRBJ2-2, with a tentative D call TRBD1 (5 bases). The CDR3 has 15 residues. The germline V gene has CDR1 SGHNT and CDR2 YENEEA. The V gene lost 4 bases and the J gene lost 6 bases, with 15 bases spanning the gap. CDR3 sequence reads: CASSSLQVEAGELFF. CDR3 bases: TGTGCCAGCAGCTCCCTACAGGTTGAGGCCGGGGAGCTGTTTTTT.

The V and J genes are TRBV11-2 and TRBJ2-3; D gene uncertain. The CDR3 is made up of 13 amino acids. Germline loops: CDR1 SGHAT, CDR2 FQNNGV. V dropped 1 base and J dropped 5 bases, with 7 bases sitting between them. DNA for the CDR3: TGTGCCAGCAGCTTAGCCGGTGGAGATACGCAGTATTTT. This translates into CASSLAGGDTQYF.

The J gene is TRBJ2-1, the V gene TRBV11-2, with 8 bases identical to TRBD2. V gave up 0 bases and J gave up 9 bases; unmatched junction bases: 10. This CDR3 is built from 16 residues. Germline CDR1 reads SGHAT; CDR2 reads FQNNGV. DNA for the CDR3: TGTGCCAGCAGCTTAGATCGTGCCGGGGGGGCAGGTGAGCAGTTCTTC. This gives the protein CASSLDRAGGAGEQFF.

This clone was found once. This chain links TRBV29-1 with TRBJ2-2; maybe TRBD1 (5 bases). The germline gives CDR1 SQVTM, CDR2 ANQGSEA. There are 15 residues in the CDR3. Deletions cut 7 bases from V and 0 bases from J, with 15 bases between. The CDR3 region has the DNA TGCAGCGCTTGGGGCGCTAGGGCGAACACCGGGGAGCTGTTTTTT. It is translated as CSAWGARANTGELFF.

V gene TRBV28 combines with J gene TRBJ2-5; 9 nucleotides agree with TRBD2. V was pared by 3 bases and J by 2 bases, with 7 bases of the junction left unmatched. Germline V gene lookup returns CDR1 MDHEN and CDR2 SYDVKM. The CDR3 is 16 amino acids. The CDR3 reads CASSLAGGRQQETQYF. CDR3 DNA sequence: TGTGCCAGCAGTTTGGCGGGGGGGCGACAACAAGAGACCCAGTACTTC.

This chain's CDR3 is CASSPVVAAYNEQFF. The CDR3 bases are TGTGCCAGCAGTCCCGTAGTAGCGGCTTACAATGAGCAGTTCTTC. The rearrangement joins TRBV6-1 to TRBJ2-1, with a tentative D call TRBD2 (6 bases). The ends were cut back, 5 bases at V and 4 bases at J, with 15 bases in the middle. Germline-derived CDR1 and CDR2 are MNHNS and SASEGT. There are 15 residues in the CDR3.